This entry concerns a single T cell receptor beta chain. The authors' processing: The assay estimated nucleated cells by amplifying reference gene primers. Repertoires were generated with immunoSEQ multiplex PCR, while TCRdb's copy carries only in-frame clones and drops some. V, J and clone size are taken as reported in that table, and D and trimming were inferred from the DNA itself. The sample includes about 290,000 clones, roughly 91% of them seen just once. The source of the sample is a study of blood T cell repertoires in COVID-19. The Seattle patients joined while their infection was active and were tracked longitudinally afterward. The V gene's germline CDR1 is SGHAT and CDR2 FQNNGV. V was cut by 3 bases and J by 0 bases, with 15 bases left in between. The CDR3 has 17 amino acids.

This sequence joins TRBV11-2 and TRBJ1-5, with unresolved D. Sequenced: peripheral blood. This sequence was found in a woman between 25 and 40 years old with COVID-19, enrolled during active disease. CDR3 DNA: TGTGCCAGCAGCTTGAGCGGCGGGCGGATTAGCAATCAGCCCCAGCATTTT. Translated: CASSLSGGRISNQPQHF.